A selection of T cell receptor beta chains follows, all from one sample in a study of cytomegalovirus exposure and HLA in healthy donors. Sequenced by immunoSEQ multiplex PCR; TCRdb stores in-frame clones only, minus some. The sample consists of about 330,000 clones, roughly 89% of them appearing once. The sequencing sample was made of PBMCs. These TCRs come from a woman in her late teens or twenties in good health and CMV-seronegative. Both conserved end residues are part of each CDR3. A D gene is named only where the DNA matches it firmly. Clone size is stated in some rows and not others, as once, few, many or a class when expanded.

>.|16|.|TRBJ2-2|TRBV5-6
CASSFFLSTAPGELFF
TGTGCCAGCAGCTTTTTCTTATCAACTGCCCCCGGGGAGCTGTTTTTT
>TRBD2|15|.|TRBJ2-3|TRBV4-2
CASSQGLPSTDTQYF
TGTGCCAGCAGCCAGGGACTACCTAGCACAGATACGCAGTATTTT
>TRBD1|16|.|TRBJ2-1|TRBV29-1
CSVQRDRRVLIDEQFF
TGCAGCGTTCAACGGGACAGGAGGGTTCTGATAGATGAGCAGTTCTTC
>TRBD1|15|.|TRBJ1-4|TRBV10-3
CAISEGTGKEEKLFF
TGTGCCATCAGTGAGGGGACAGGGAAGGAGGAAAAACTGTTTTTT
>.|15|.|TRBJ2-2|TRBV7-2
CASSFGTLDTGELFF
TGTGCCAGCAGCTTTGGGACACTGGATACCGGGGAGCTGTTTTTT
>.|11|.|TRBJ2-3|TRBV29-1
CSVDVHDTQYF
TGCAGCGTTGATGTACATGATACGCAGTATTTT
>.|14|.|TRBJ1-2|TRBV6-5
CASSRTTGPHGYTF
TGTGCCAGCAGTAGGACCACAGGGCCCCATGGCTACACCTTC
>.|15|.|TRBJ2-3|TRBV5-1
CASSLGGQWGDTQYF
TGCGCCAGCAGCTTGGGCGGGCAGTGGGGAGATACGCAGTATTTT
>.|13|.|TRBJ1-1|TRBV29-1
CSVRGVLGIEAFF
TGCAGCGTCCGGGGAGTCCTAGGTATTGAAGCTTTCTTT
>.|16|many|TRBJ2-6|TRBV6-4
CASSDSRDSGANVLTF
TGTGCCAGCAGTGACTCGAGGGACTCTGGGGCCAACGTCCTGACTTTC
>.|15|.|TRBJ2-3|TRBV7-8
CASSHTDGRTDTQYF
TGTGCCAGCAGCCATACAGATGGGCGCACAGATACGCAGTATTTT
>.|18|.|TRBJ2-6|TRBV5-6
CASSPAPYRHSGANVLTF
TGTGCCAGCAGCCCAGCACCATACAGGCACTCTGGGGCCAACGTCCTGACTTTC
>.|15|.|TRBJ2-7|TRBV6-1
CASSDPTGLSYEQYF
TGTGCCAGCAGTGACCCCACAGGGCTCTCCTACGAGCAGTACTTC
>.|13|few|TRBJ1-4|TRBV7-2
CASSLFEREKLFF
TGTGCCAGCAGCTTATTTGAGAGGGAAAAACTGTTTTTT
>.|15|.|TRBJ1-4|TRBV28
CASINGGGLGEKLFF
TGTGCCAGCATTAATGGCGGGGGGCTGGGGGAAAAACTGTTTTTT
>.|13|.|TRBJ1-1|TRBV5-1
CASSWGGNTEAFF
TGCGCCAGCAGCTGGGGCGGGAACACTGAAGCTTTCTTT
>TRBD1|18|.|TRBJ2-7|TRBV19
CASSSTARGTGRTYEQYF
TGTGCCAGTAGTTCAACAGCCCGAGGGACAGGGAGAACCTACGAGCAGTACTTC
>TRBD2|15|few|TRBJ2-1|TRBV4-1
CASSQVPSGNNEQFF
TGCGCCAGCAGCCAAGTACCCAGCGGGAACAATGAGCAGTTCTTC
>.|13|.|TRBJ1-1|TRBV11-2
CASSSITEGEAFF
TGTGCCAGCAGCTCCATTACAGAGGGTGAAGCTTTCTTT
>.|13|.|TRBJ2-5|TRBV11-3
CASSFQAGETQYF
TGTGCCAGCAGCTTTCAAGCGGGAGAGACCCAGTACTTC
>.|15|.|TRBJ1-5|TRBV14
CASSPAGEGNQPQHF
TGTGCCAGCAGCCCCGCGGGAGAGGGCAATCAGCCCCAGCATTTT
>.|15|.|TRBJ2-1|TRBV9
CASSVLGSNYNEQFF
TGTGCCAGCAGTGTTCTGGGCAGTAACTACAATGAGCAGTTCTTC
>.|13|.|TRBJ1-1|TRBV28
CASAADMNTEAFF
TGTGCCTCAGCGGCAGATATGAACACTGAAGCTTTCTTT
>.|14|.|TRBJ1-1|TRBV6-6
CASSHGGRGAEAFF
TGTGCCAGCAGCCACGGGGGGCGAGGCGCTGAAGCTTTCTTT
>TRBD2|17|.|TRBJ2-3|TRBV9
CASSVEVGGLATDTQYF
TGTGCCAGCAGCGTAGAGGTGGGAGGACTAGCGACAGATACGCAGTATTTT
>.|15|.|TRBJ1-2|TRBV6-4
CASSDVPGTDYGYTF
TGTGCCAGCAGTGACGTACCCGGGACTGACTATGGCTACACCTTC
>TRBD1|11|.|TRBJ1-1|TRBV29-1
CSASTGVGAFF
TGCAGCGCTTCGACAGGGGTGGGCGCTTTCTTT
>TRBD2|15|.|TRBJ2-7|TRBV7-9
CASSVSGEPSYEQYF
TGTGCCAGCAGCGTTAGCGGGGAACCCTCCTACGAGCAGTACTTC
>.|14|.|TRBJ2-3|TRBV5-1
CASSLEQLTDTQYF
TGCGCCAGCAGCTTGGAACAGCTCACAGATACGCAGTATTTT
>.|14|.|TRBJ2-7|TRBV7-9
CASSTHPRAYEQYF
TGTGCCAGCAGCACCCACCCGAGGGCCTACGAGCAGTACTTC
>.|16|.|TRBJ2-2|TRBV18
CASSPQQGQGTGELFF
TGTGCCAGCTCACCGCAGCAGGGGCAGGGCACCGGGGAGCTGTTTTTT
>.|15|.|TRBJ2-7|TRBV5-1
CASSLESTGTYEQYF
TGCGCCAGCAGCTTGGAGTCGACAGGTACCTACGAGCAGTACTTC
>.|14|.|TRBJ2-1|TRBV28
CASSVQDNDNEQFF
TGTGCCAGCAGCGTCCAGGACAACGACAATGAGCAGTTCTTC
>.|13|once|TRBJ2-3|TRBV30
CAWSITGIDTQYF
TGTGCCTGGAGTATTACAGGGATAGATACGCAGTATTTT
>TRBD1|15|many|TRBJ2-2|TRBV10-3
CAISTGTGVPGELFF
TGTGCCATCAGTACCGGGACAGGGGTTCCCGGGGAGCTGTTTTTT
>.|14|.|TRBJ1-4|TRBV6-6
CASSLGALNEKLFF
TGTGCCAGCAGCCTGGGGGCTCTTAATGAAAAACTGTTTTTT
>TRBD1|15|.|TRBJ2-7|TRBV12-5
CASAPGQGVSYEQYF
TGTGCTAGTGCCCCCGGACAGGGGGTATCCTACGAGCAGTACTTC
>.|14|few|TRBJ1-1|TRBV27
CASSLWGGNTEAFF
TGTGCCAGCAGTTTATGGGGGGGAAACACTGAAGCTTTCTTT
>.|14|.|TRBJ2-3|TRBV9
CASSVGLAADTQYF
TGTGCCAGCAGCGTAGGGCTAGCTGCCGATACGCAGTATTTT
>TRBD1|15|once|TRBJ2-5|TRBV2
CASSTRTGGRETQYF
TGTGCCAGCAGTACCCGGACAGGGGGTCGAGAGACCCAGTACTTC
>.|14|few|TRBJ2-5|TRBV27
CASSDAGQQETQYF
TGTGCCAGCAGTGACGCGGGACAGCAAGAGACCCAGTACTTC